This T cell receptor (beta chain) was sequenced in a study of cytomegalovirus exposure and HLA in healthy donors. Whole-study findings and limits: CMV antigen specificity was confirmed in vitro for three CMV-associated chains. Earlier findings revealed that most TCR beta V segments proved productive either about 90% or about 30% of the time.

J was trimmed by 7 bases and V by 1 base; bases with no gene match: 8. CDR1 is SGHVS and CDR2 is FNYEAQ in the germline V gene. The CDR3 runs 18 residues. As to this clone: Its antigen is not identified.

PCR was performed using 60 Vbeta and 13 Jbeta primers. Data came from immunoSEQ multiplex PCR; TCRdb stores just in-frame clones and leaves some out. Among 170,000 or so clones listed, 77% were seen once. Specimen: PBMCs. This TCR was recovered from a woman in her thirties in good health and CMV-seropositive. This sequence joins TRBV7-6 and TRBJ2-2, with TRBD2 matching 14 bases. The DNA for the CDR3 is TGTGCCAGCAGCTTAGTGGGGACTAGCGGGAGTATCGACGGGGAGCTGTTTTTT. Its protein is CASSLVGTSGSIDGELFF. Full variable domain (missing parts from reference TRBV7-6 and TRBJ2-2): GAGVSQSPRYKVTKRGQDVALRCDPISGHVSLYWYRQALGQGPEFLTYFNYEAQQDKSGLPNDRFSAERPEGSISTLTIQRTEQRDSAMYRCASSLVGTSGSIDGELFFGEGSRLTVL.